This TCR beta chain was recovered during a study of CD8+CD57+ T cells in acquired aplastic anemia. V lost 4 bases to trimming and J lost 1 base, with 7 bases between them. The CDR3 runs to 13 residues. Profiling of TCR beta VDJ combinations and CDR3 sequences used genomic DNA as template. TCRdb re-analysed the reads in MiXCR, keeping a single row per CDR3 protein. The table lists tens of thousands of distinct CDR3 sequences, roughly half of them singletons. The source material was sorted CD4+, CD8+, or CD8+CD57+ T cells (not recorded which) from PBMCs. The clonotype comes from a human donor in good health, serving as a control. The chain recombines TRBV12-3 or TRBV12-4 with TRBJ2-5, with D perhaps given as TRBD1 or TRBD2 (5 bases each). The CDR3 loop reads CASSWDGQETQYF. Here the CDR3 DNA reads TGTGCCAGCAGTTGGGACGGCCAAGAGACCCAGTACTTC.